The 10 T cell receptor beta chains below all came from one sample that was sequenced in a study of tumor and adjacent non-tumor tissue in lung cancer. The template was RNA from unsorted bulk tissue. The normal lung tissue was taken more than 3 cm from the tumor edge. The library came from three nested PCR rounds adapted from ARM-PCR protocols. TCRdb itself ran the multiplex PCR reads through MiXCR, one entry per CDR3 protein. There are some 97,000 distinct CDR3 sequences in the sample; 55% to 65% occur only once, and around 19% lies in the top ten. The sequenced sample consisted of distant non-tumor lung tissue. The receptors were sampled from a man aged 25 to 40 with non-small cell lung cancer.

The chain combines TRBV29-1 with TRBJ1-3; weak D call: TRBD1 (5 bases). The CDR3 loop spans 13 amino acids. Trimming took 8 bases from V and 0 from J, leaving 11 bases between them. Per the germline V gene, CDR1 is SQVTM and CDR2 is ANQGSEA. The CDR3 region has the DNA TGCAGCTTCTCCGACAGCTCTGGAAACACCATATATTTT. It is translated as CSFSDSSGNTIYF.

Regarding this clonotype: The junction and the germline gene differ at one end; a read error may be behind it. V is TRBV4-3 and J is TRBJ2-1; D could derive from TRBD1 or TRBD2 (6 bases each). Germline assignment: CDR1 LGHNA and CDR2 YSLEER. The CDR3 is 16 amino acids. CDR3 in amino acids: CDSSQESGGPYNEQFF. The CDR3 nucleotides are TGCGACAGCAGCCAAGAGTCCGGGGGCCCCTACAATGAGCAGTTTTTC.

As regards this clonotype: A read error may be the cause here, since a much bigger clone is one base away. The chain couples TRBV28 to TRBJ2-7, with TRBD1 as a possible D gene (5 bases). The CDR3 loop spans 14 amino acids. Per the germline V gene, CDR1 is MDHEN and CDR2 is SYDVKM. CDR3 DNA sequence: TGTCCCAGCAGTTTAATGGCAGGGATCTACGAGCAGTACTTC. This codes for CPSSLMAGIYEQYF.

To note about this clonotype: A much larger clone sits a single nucleotide away, making a read error possible. The chain recombines TRBV4-1 with TRBJ2-2; D possibly matches TRBD1 or TRBD2 (6 bases each). The germline gives CDR1 MGHRA, CDR2 YSYEKL. The CDR3 sequence is 18 residues long. Deletions cut 3 bases from V and 4 bases from J, with 21 bases between. The CDR3 loop is CASSQSSWGAISTGELFF. DNA for the CDR3: TGCGCCAGCAGCCAGAGTAGCTGGGGGGCCATTTCCACCGGGGAGCTGTTTTTT.

In the case of this clonotype: A much larger clonotype is one base distant, so this may be a read error. The CDR3 does not end in the conserved phenylalanine or tryptophan, so this is likely a read error. The CDR3 DNA reads as TGCAGTGCCGAAGTCCTCTCGTTTAGCACAGATACGCAGTATGTT. Translated, it gives CSAEVLSFSTDTQYV. The chain carries TRBV20-1 and TRBJ2-3; D ambiguous. V lost 6 bases and J 0 bases, leaving 16 bases between the germline ends. The V gene's germline CDR1 is DFQATT and CDR2 SNEGSKA (reference sequence). The CDR3 sequence is 15 residues long.

This clonotype was counted between two and nine times. This chain links TRBV7-9 with TRBJ2-2; 15 nucleotides agree with TRBD2. CDR1 SEHNR and CDR2 FQNEAQ come from the germline V gene (reference sequence). The ends lost 5 bases at V and 2 bases at J; junction bases unmatched: 9. CDR3 length: 19 amino acids. The CDR3 DNA reads as TGTGCCAGCAGCCTTACTCCGGGACTAGCGGGGGGCAACACCGGGGAGCTGTTTTTT. Its translation: CASSLTPGLAGGNTGELFF.

A remark on this clonotype: The junction departs from germline at one end; a sequencing error may be responsible. This chain connects TRBV20-1 to TRBJ1-2; D gene ambiguous. Germline CDR1 and CDR2: DFQATT and SNEGSKA (reference sequence). The CDR3 length is 12 residues. The CDR3 nucleotides read TGCATTGCTAGGAGAGCTAGCTATGGCTACACCTTC. Translation gives CIARRASYGYTF.

With respect to this clonotype: One end of the junction does not line up with germline, which may come from a read error. The chain uses TRBV11-2 and TRBJ2-4, with D perhaps TRBD1 (6 bases). The CDR3 extends over 15 amino acids. Germline loops: CDR1 SGHAT, CDR2 FQNNGV. The CDR3 protein is CASSSLVGAKNIQYF. CDR3 nucleotide sequence: TGTGCCAGCAGCTCCCTTGTGGGGGCCAAGAACATTCAGTACTTC.

CDR3 bases: TGTGCCAGCAGCTCGGCGGCAGGACCTACCACAGATACGCAGTATTTT. Residues: CASSSAAGPTTDTQYF. This sequence joins TRBV7-9 and TRBJ2-3; D ambiguous. V shed 4 bases and J shed 2 bases, with 16 bases lying between them. From germline, CDR1 is SEHNR and CDR2 FQNEAQ (reference sequence). The CDR3 totals 16 residues.

This chain connects TRBV20-1 to TRBJ2-1, with D maybe TRBD2 (5 bases). V was shortened by 0 bases and J by 15 bases, with 27 bases between the two germline ends. CDR3 size: 16 residues. Germline CDR1 and CDR2: DFQATT and SNEGSKA (reference sequence). CDR3 DNA: TGCAGTGCTAGAGATGTTGCGGTAGCTGTATACAATGAGGGGTTCTTC. Protein product: CSARDVAVAVYNEGFF.